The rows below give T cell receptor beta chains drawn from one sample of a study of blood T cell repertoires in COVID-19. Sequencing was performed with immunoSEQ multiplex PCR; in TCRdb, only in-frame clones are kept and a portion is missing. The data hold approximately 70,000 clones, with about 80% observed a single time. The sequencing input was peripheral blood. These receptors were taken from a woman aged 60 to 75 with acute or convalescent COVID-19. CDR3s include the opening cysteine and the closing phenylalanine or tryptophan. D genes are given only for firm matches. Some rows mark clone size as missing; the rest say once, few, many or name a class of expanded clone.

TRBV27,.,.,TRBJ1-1,TGTGCCAGCAGGTGGGACATGAGGAACACTGAAGCTTTCTTT,CASRWDMRNTEAFF
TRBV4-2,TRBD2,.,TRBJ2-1,TGTGCCAGCAGCCAAGGCCTAGCGGGGAACAATGAGCAGTTCTTC,CASSQGLAGNNEQFF
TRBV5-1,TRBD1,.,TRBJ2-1,TGCGCCAGCCTCTCGCGCGAGGGGGCGGGCGAGCAGTTCTTC,CASLSREGAGEQFF
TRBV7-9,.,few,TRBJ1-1,TGTGCCAGCAGCTTAAACATTGGCGGTGAAGCTTTCTTT,CASSLNIGGEAFF
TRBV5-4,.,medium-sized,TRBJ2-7,TGTGCCAGCAGCTTAAACACCCCCTACGAGCAGTACTTC,CASSLNTPYEQYF
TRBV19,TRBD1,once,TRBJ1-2,TGTGCCAGTAGTCCCGGACAGGGAAGGGACTATGGCTACACCTTC,CASSPGQGRDYGYTF
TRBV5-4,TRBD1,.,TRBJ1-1,TGTGCCAGCAGCACAGGGGAAACTGAAGCTTTCTTT,CASSTGETEAFF
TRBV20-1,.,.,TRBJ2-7,TGCAGTGCTAGAGCAGGGCACGAGCAGTACTTC,CSARAGHEQYF
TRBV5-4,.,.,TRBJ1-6,TGTGCCAGCAGCTCCTGGGCAGGGAGGTCACCCCTCCACTTT,CASSSWAGRSPLHF
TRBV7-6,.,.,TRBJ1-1,TGTGCCAGCAGCTATGAGGTCAACACTGAAGCTTTCTTT,CASSYEVNTEAFF
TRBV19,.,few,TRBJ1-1,TGTGCCAGTAAGGTAAAACGAGGGAACACTGAAGCTTTCTTT,CASKVKRGNTEAFF
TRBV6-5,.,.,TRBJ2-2,TGTGCCAGCAGTTACTTCGGCACCGGGGAGCTGTTTTTT,CASSYFGTGELFF
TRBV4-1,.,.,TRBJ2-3,TGCGCCAGCAGCCACCCGGGGGAACCGGATCCGTATTTT,CASSHPGEPDPYF
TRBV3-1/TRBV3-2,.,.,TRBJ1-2,TGTGCCAGCAGCGAAGGGACAACCTCAGGAGACCGCTACACCTTC,CASSEGTTSGDRYTF
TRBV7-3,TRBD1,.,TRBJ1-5,TGTGCCAGCAGCCGACAGGGGGTAAGAGGTGGTAATCAGCCCCAGCATTTT,CASSRQGVRGGNQPQHF
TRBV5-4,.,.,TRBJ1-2,TGTGCCAGCAGCTTGAACGACAGGTCGAACTATGGCTACACCTTC,CASSLNDRSNYGYTF
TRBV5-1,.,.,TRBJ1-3,TGCGCCAGCAGCTTGGGAGGGACAGGAAACACCATATATTTT,CASSLGGTGNTIYF
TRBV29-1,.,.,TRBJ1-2,TGCAGCGTTGTAAAGGGGGGGAGGGGTGGCTACACCTTC,CSVVKGGRGGYTF
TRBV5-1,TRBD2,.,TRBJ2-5,TGCGCCAGCAGCGCCAGCGGGGGGGCGGAGACCCAGTACTTC,CASSASGGAETQYF
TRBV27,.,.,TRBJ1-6,TGTGCCAGCAGCCTGAGGCAGTATAATTCACCCCTCCACTTT,CASSLRQYNSPLHF
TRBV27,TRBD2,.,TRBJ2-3,TGTGCCAGCAGAGGCGGGGGGACTCCTAATACGCAGTATTTT,CASRGGGTPNTQYF
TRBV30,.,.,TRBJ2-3,TGTGCCTGGAGGTTGGACGGAGGCGGCGCAGATACGCAGTATTTT,CAWRLDGGGADTQYF
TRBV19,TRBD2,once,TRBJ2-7,TGTGCCAGTAGTACGGCGGGGAGGGACGAGCAGTACTTC,CASSTAGRDEQYF
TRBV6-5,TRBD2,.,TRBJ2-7,TGTGCCAGCAGACCTTTAGCGGGCGGCTCCTACGAGCAGTACTTC,CASRPLAGGSYEQYF
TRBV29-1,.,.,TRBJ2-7,TGCAGCGTTGGGGACAAGACCTACGAGCAGTACTTC,CSVGDKTYEQYF
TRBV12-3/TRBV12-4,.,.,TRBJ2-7,TGTGCCAGCAGTGCACAAACAGGCTACGAGCAGTACTTC,CASSAQTGYEQYF
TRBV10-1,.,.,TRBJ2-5,TGCGCCAGCGAGTACCCCAAGAGGCCCCAGTACTTC,CASEYPKRPQYF
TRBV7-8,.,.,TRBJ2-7,TGTGCCAGCAGTTACCGGACTGGGTACGAGCAGTACTTC,CASSYRTGYEQYF
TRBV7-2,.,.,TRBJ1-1,TGTGCCAGCAGCTTCGGTATGAACACTGAAGCTTTCTTT,CASSFGMNTEAFF
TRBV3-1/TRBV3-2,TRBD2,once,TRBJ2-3,TGTGCCAGCAGCCCCCAGCGGGGGGGCGGAGCAGATACGCAGTATTTT,CASSPQRGGGADTQYF
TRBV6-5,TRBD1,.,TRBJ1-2,TGTGCCAGCAGTTACACCGGGACAGGGGGCGCCTATGGCTACACCTTC,CASSYTGTGGAYGYTF
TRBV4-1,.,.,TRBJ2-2,TGCGCCAGCATGGGAGGCACCGGGGAGCTGTTTTTT,CASMGGTGELFF
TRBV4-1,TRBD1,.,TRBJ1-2,TGCGCCAGCAGCCAAGCGGACAGGGATGGGTATGGCTACACCTTC,CASSQADRDGYGYTF
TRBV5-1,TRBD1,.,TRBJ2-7,TGCGCCAGCAGGCAGTCCGGGACAGGGTACTACGAGCAGTACTTC,CASRQSGTGYYEQYF
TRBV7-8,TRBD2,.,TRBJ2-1,TGTGCCAGCAGCTACGGTGTTAGCGGGGGCCCCCCCTACAATGAGCAGTTCTTC,CASSYGVSGGPPYNEQFF
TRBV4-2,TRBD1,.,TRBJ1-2,TGTGCCAGCAGCCCAGGCGGACAGGGGGAGAACTATGGCTACACCTTC,CASSPGGQGENYGYTF
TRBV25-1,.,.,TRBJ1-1,TGTGCCAGTCGGGAGGAGGGAGGGAACACTGAAGCTTTCTTT,CASREEGGNTEAFF
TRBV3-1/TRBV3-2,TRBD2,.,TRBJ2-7,TGTGCCAGCAGCCAAGTCAGTCTAGCGGGGGCCTACGAGCAGTACTTC,CASSQVSLAGAYEQYF
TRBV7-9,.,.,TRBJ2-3,TGTGCCAGCAGCTTAGCTAGTAGCACAGATACGCAGTATTTT,CASSLASSTDTQYF
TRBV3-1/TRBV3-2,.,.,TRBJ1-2,TGTGCCAGCAGCCCAGACACTAACTATGGCTACACCTTC,CASSPDTNYGYTF
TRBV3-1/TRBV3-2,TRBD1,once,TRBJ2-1,TGTGCCAGCAGCCGCCGACGGGACAGGGATTTCAATGAGCAGTTCTTC,CASSRRRDRDFNEQFF
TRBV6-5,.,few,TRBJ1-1,TGTGCCAGCTTGCGTCCCCCAGGGAACACTGAAGCTTTCTTT,CASLRPPGNTEAFF
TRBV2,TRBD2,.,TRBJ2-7,TGTGCCAGAAGCCTAGCGGGGGACTACGAGCAGTACTTC,CARSLAGDYEQYF
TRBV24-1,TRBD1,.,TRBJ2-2,TGTGCCACCAGTGATACCGACAGGGCCGGGGAGCTGTTTTTT,CATSDTDRAGELFF
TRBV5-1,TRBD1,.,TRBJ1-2,TGCGCCAGCAGCTTGGGAGACAGGGGCTACTATGGCTACACCTTC,CASSLGDRGYYGYTF
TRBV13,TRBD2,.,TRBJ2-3,TGTGCCAGCAGCCACCAGACTAGCGGGGAGGGAGATACGCAGTATTTT,CASSHQTSGEGDTQYF
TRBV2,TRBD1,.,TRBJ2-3,TGTGCCAGCAGGGGCCGGGACAGGGTTACAGATACGCAGTATTTT,CASRGRDRVTDTQYF
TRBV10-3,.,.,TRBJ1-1,TGTGCCATCAGTGAGTCAGTTAGGGGAGCTTTCTTT,CAISESVRGAFF
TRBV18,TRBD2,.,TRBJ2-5,TGTGCCAGCTCACCACCTGTAGGACTAGCGGATTCGGAGACCCAGTACTTC,CASSPPVGLADSETQYF
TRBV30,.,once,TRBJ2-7,TGTGCCTGGAGTGTACAGGTAGGGATCAAGCAGTACTTC,CAWSVQVGIKQYF
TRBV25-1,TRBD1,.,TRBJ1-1,TGTGCCAGCAGGGGCTCAGGGGGATTGACTGAAGCTTTCTTT,CASRGSGGLTEAFF
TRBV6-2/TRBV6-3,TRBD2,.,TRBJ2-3,TGTGCCAGCAGTTATGGCGGGGGGGCAGATACGCAGTATTTT,CASSYGGGADTQYF
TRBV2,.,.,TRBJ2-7,TGTGCCCGGAGTGAGCGTGCCCTTTTATCCTACGAGCAGTACTTC,CARSERALLSYEQYF
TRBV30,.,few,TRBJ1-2,TGTGCCTGGTCCGCGGGGGGTTCGAGTATCGATGGCTACACCTTC,CAWSAGGSSIDGYTF
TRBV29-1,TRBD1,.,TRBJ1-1,TGCAGCGTTGAAGAAGAACAGGGGCTCCAAGCTTTCTTT,CSVEEEQGLQAFF
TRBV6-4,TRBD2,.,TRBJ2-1,TGTGCCAGCAGTCTTCACCCTAGCGGCTCAACCGGGGGTTACAATGAGCAGTTCTTC,CASSLHPSGSTGGYNEQFF
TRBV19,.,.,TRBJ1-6,TGTGCCAGTAGTATCCCCCGACAGGTGTTGAATTCACCCCTCCACTTT,CASSIPRQVLNSPLHF
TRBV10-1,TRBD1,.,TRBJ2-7,TGCGCCAGCATAGGAGGTAGGACAGGGTCTTGGTACGAGCAGTACTTC,CASIGGRTGSWYEQYF
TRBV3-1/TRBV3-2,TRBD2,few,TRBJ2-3,TGTGCCAGCAGCCCGGCTAGCGGGCGCACAGATACGCAGTATTTT,CASSPASGRTDTQYF